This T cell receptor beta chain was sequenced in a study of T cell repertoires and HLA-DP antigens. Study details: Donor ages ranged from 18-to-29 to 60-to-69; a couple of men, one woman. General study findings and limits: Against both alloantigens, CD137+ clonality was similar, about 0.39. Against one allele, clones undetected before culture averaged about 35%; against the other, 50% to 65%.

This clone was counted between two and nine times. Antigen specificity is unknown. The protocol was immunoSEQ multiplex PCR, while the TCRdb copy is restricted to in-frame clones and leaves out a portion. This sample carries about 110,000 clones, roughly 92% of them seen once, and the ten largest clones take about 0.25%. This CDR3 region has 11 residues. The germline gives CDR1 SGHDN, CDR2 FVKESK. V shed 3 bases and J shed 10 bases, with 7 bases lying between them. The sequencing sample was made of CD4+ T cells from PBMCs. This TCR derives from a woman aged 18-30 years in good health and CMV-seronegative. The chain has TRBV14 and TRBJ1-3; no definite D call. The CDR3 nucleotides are TGTGCCAGCAGCCAGGGATCGACCATATATTTT. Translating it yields CASSQGSTIYF.